This T cell receptor beta chain was sequenced during a study of blood T cells in healthy people across ages. Notes on the study in general: Comparison with aged donors showed that long-lived donors had more naive CD4+ cells and higher diversity.

This CDR3 is built from 14 residues. In germline, CDR1 is DFQATT, CDR2 SNEGSKA (reference sequence). Losses at the gene ends were 1 base for V and 2 bases for J; bases not matched to a gene: 4. Donors ranged from roughly 6 to 100 years old and were healthy Caucasians in Russia. To note about this clonotype: What it binds is unknown.

Alongside a J-beta primer mix, a sample-barcoded 5' primer served in a second PCR lasting about 7 to 12 cycles. TCRdb reprocessed the 5' RACE reads with MiXCR, giving one entry per CDR3 protein. The sample holds 1.5 million to 2 million distinct CDR3 sequences, less than 50% seen once. The sample comprised blood. The sequence was collected from a woman in her thirties or forties in good health. J is TRBJ1-2 and V is TRBV20-1; the match to TRBD1 covers 7 bases. This CDR3 reads CSARVGRGNYGYTF. The DNA of the CDR3 is TGCAGTGCTAGAGTAGGCAGGGGGAACTATGGCTACACCTTC.